The 17 T cell receptor beta chains below were found in one sample sequenced in a study of blood T cell repertoires in COVID-19. The repertoire was sequenced with immunoSEQ multiplex PCR; TCRdb's copy has only in-frame clones and lacks some. The data hold some 290,000 clones, with 81% observed a single time. Sequencing used peripheral blood. These receptors were obtained from a woman in her sixties or seventies with active or convalescent COVID-19.

The chain has TRBV4-1 and TRBJ1-3, with D possibly being TRBD1 (5 bases). Germline assignment: CDR1 MGHRA and CDR2 YSYEKL. The CDR3 length is 18 residues. Trimming removed 4 bases from V and 3 bases from J, with 22 bases in between. The CDR3 spells CASSPRVGGSNLGNTIYF. The CDR3 DNA reads as TGCGCCAGCAGCCCCCGGGTGGGGGGGAGTAATCTTGGAAACACCATATATTTT.

J is TRBJ2-3 and V is TRBV9; D might be TRBD2 (5 bases). V dropped 3 bases and J dropped 5 bases, with 10 bases sitting between them. Germline V lookup: CDR1 SGDLS, CDR2 YYNGEE. The CDR3 totals 13 residues. The CDR3 protein is CASSASRGDTQYF. CDR3 DNA: TGTGCCAGCAGCGCGTCCCGGGGAGATACGCAGTATTTT.

This chain connects TRBV28 to TRBJ2-5, with a tentative D call TRBD1 (5 bases). Between the trimmed V and J ends, which lost 8 bases and 5 bases, there was a span of 18 bases. From germline, CDR1 is MDHEN and CDR2 SYDVKM. The CDR3 is 14 amino acids. The chain's CDR3 is CASVPPGARETQYF. The CDR3, as DNA: TGTGCCAGCGTCCCCCCTGGGGCGAGGGAGACCCAGTACTTC.

The chain carries TRBV5-1 and TRBJ2-7; D gene unclear. Germline CDR1 SGHRS, CDR2 YFSETQ. The CDR3 is made up of 13 amino acids. The ends were cut back, 0 bases at V and 4 bases at J, with 8 bases in the middle. The chain's CDR3 is CASSLEVGYEQYF. The CDR3 bases are TGCGCCAGCAGCTTGGAAGTCGGGTACGAGCAGTACTTC.

This chain uses TRBV6-5 with TRBJ1-1; D is ambiguous. The CDR3 extends over 13 amino acids. V was shortened by 8 bases and J by 1 base, with 11 bases between the two germline ends. The germline CDR1 and CDR2 sequences are MNHEY and SVGAGI. CDR3 loop: CASLQSWNTEAFF. CDR3 DNA: TGTGCCAGCTTACAGTCGTGGAACACTGAAGCTTTCTTT.

The sample holds a few counts of this clone. This chain links TRBV19 with TRBJ2-7; perhaps TRBD1 as D (6 bases). Per the germline V gene, CDR1 is LNHDA and CDR2 is SQIVND (reference sequence). V lost 7 bases, J lost 3 bases, and 16 bases lay in between. CDR3 length: 14 residues. The CDR3 here is CASTNRELGYEQYF. DNA of the CDR3: TGTGCCAGTACCAACAGGGAATTGGGCTACGAGCAGTACTTC. The variable domain in full, with the rest retrieved from reference TRBV19 and TRBJ2-7, is DGGITQSPKYLFRKEGQNVTLSCEQNLNHDAMYWYRQDPGQGLRLIYYSQIVNDFQKGDIAEGYSVSREKKESFPLTVTSAQKNPTAFYLCASTNRELGYEQYFGPGTRLTVT.

This rearrangement joins TRBV5-1 to TRBJ2-1; a weak D match, TRBD1 (7 bases). The CDR3 length is 17 residues. V lost 2 bases to trimming and J lost 6 bases, with 21 bases between them. Germline V gene data show CDR1 as SGHRS and CDR2 as YFSETQ. The CDR3, as DNA: TGCGCCAGCAGCTTTCCCCGGGGCGGGGACAGACTCAATGAGCAGTTCTTC. Protein: CASSFPRGGDRLNEQFF. The full variable domain, in which reference TRBV5-1 and TRBJ2-1 provide the parts outside the CDR3, is KAGVTQTPRYLIKTRGQQVTLSCSPISGHRSVSWYQQTPGQGLQFLFEYFSETQRNKGNFPGRFSGRQFSNSRSEMNVSTLELGDSALYLCASSFPRGGDRLNEQFFGPGTRLTVL.

The rearrangement uses TRBV2 and TRBJ2-5; 13 nucleotides match TRBD2. In germline, CDR1 is SNHLY, CDR2 FYNNEI. CDR3 length: 14 amino acids. J gave up 5 bases and V 6 bases, and 3 bases lay outside the gene matches. The CDR3 DNA is TGTGCCAGCAGGGGGACTAGCGGGGAGGAGACCCAGTACTTC. Encoded protein: CASRGTSGEETQYF.

In this sample, this clone turned up once. V and J are TRBV7-8 and TRBJ1-5, with TRBD1 identical over 9 bases. The CDR3 has 13 residues. Per the germline V gene, CDR1 is SGHVS and CDR2 is FQNEAQ. J gave up 8 bases and V 7 bases, and 6 bases lay outside the gene matches. The CDR3 loop reads CASNPDRGEPQHF. The CDR3 bases are TGTGCCAGCAACCCGGACAGGGGTGAGCCCCAGCATTTT.

V is TRBV5-4 and J is TRBJ2-2, with 9 bases lining up with TRBD1. J was trimmed by 6 bases and V by 4 bases; bases with no gene match: 7. Germline CDR1 reads SGHNT; CDR2 reads YYREEE (reference sequence). This CDR3 contains 15 residues. As DNA, the CDR3 is TGTGCCAGCAGCAAGGGACAGGGAAATGCCGGGGAGCTGTTTTTT. This sequence encodes CASSKGQGNAGELFF.

This clone was picked up one time. V gene TRBV19 combines with J gene TRBJ1-1, with 10 positions matching TRBD1. Trimming took 4 bases from V and 7 from J; bases not matched to a gene: 15. Germline V gives CDR1 LNHDA, CDR2 SQIVND (reference sequence). This CDR3 region has 17 residues. In DNA form, the CDR3 reads TGTGCCAGTAGTAATCCTCGGGACAGGGGATTAGCAGGTGAAGCTTTCTTT. It specifies CASSNPRDRGLAGEAFF. Full variable domain (remainder filled in from reference TRBV19 and TRBJ1-1): DGGITQSPKYLFRKEGQNVTLSCEQNLNHDAMYWYRQDPGQGLRLIYYSQIVNDFQKGDIAEGYSVSREKKESFPLTVTSAQKNPTAFYLCASSNPRDRGLAGEAFFGQGTRLTVV.

The CDR3 region has the DNA TGCGCCAGCAGCCAAGTCCCAGGGGTGAACACTGAAGCTTTCTTT. It yields the protein CASSQVPGVNTEAFF. The chain joins TRBV4-1 to TRBJ1-1; D may be TRBD1 (6 bases). This CDR3 is 15 amino acids long. The V and J ends lost 1 base and 0 bases respectively, with 9 bases between them. Looked up from germline, CDR1 is MGHRA and CDR2 is YSYEKL.

The rearrangement links TRBV19 to TRBJ1-3; weak D call: TRBD1 (5 bases). Germline V CDR1 and CDR2: LNHDA, SQIVND (reference sequence). The V end lost 5 bases, the J end lost 2 bases, and 16 bases lay between the germline ends. The CDR3 is 16 amino acids. The CDR3 nucleotides read TGTGCCAGTAGTGGGGCCCGAGTAGGGACTGGAAACACCATATATTTT. Encoded protein: CASSGARVGTGNTIYF.

V is TRBV5-1 and J is TRBJ2-5; 10 bases map to TRBD1. In germline, CDR1 is SGHRS, CDR2 YFSETQ. V was pared by 4 bases and J by 5 bases, with 5 bases of the junction left unmatched. The CDR3 consists of 14 residues. CDR3 nucleotide sequence: TGCGCCAGCAGCCCCGGGACAGGGGTGGAGACCCAGTACTTC. Its protein is CASSPGTGVETQYF.

The rearrangement links TRBV13 to TRBJ2-7; TRBD1 matches at 11 bases. In germline, CDR1 is PRHDT, CDR2 FYEKMQ (reference sequence). With 11 bases clipped from V and 6 bases from J, the junction kept 12 bases outside the gene matches. CDR3 size: 14 residues. CDR3 in DNA: TGTGCCGCATCAACCGGGACAGGGGGTGTCGAGCAGTACTTC. Its protein is CAASTGTGGVEQYF.

The chain recombines TRBV19 with TRBJ1-6; 7 positions match TRBD1. V shed 6 bases and J 10 bases; nucleotides not matched to a gene: 9. Germline V gives CDR1 LNHDA, CDR2 SQIVND (reference sequence). The CDR3 is made up of 14 amino acids. CDR3 in DNA: TGTGCCAGTAGCATTGGAAGGGGACAGTCACCCCTCCACTTT. This sequence encodes CASSIGRGQSPLHF.

CDR3 region: CASSGDYDNEQFF. The CDR3 DNA reads TGTGCCAGCAGCGGGGACTACGACAATGAGCAGTTCTTC. V gene TRBV9 combines with J gene TRBJ2-1; the match to TRBD2 covers 7 bases. Germline assignment: CDR1 SGDLS and CDR2 YYNGEE. V dropped 3 bases and J dropped 5; count of bases not matched to a gene: 2. CDR3 length: 13 amino acids. The full variable domain, its missing parts supplied by reference TRBV9 and TRBJ2-1, is DSGVTQTPKHLITATGQRVTLRCSPRSGDLSVYWYQQSLDQGLQFLIQYYNGEERAKGNILERFSAQQFPDLHSELNLSSLELGDSALYFCASSGDYDNEQFFGPGTRLTVL.